This T cell receptor beta chain was documented in a study of blood T cell repertoires in COVID-19. Libraries were prepared by immunoSEQ multiplex PCR; TCRdb keeps only in-frame clonotypes and omits some of them. The sample has fewer than 50,000 clones; more than 70% are singletons. The sequence came from a man between 65 and 85 years old with active COVID-19. Sequenced input: peripheral blood.

CDR3: CASSSTRGRRNTEAFF. The CDR3 bases are TGTGCCAGCAGTTCCACCAGGGGGCGGAGGAACACTGAAGCTTTCTTT. The chain combines TRBV6-2 or TRBV6-3 with TRBJ1-1; 8 bases match TRBD1. CDR3 size: 16 residues. Losses at the gene ends were 4 bases for V and 1 base for J; bases not matched to a gene: 8. CDR1 is MNHEY, CDR2 SVGEGT, per germline.